This T cell receptor beta chain derives from a study of blood T cell repertoires in COVID-19. Study background: Acute and convalescent COVID-19 samples came from the United States, Italy and Spain. Nucleic acid was either cDNA or gDNA, and it came from T cells, B-cell-depleted T cells, or PBMCs.

This CDR3 region has 14 residues. V was clipped by 3 bases and J by 5 bases, with 13 bases between them. Germline CDR1 reads MNHEY; CDR2 reads SVGEGT. Methods used by the authors: Reference gene primer amplification gave estimated nucleated cell counts. TCRdb keeps only in-frame clones here, not all; method: immunoSEQ multiplex PCR. V and J calls plus clone size are reproduced from that table; the DNA served to infer D and trimming. The data contain about 190,000 clones, 70% to 90% of them singletons. The chain recombines TRBV6-2 or TRBV6-3 with TRBJ2-5; D is perhaps TRBD1 (6 bases). Sequenced input: peripheral blood. This sequence was found in a woman in her forties who had recovered from COVID-19. CDR3 sequence reads: CASSYQGGWETQYF. For the CDR3, the DNA is TGTGCCAGCAGTTATCAAGGGGGATGGGAGACCCAGTACTTC.